What follows are 31 T cell receptor beta chains derived from one specimen sequenced in a study of blood T cell repertoires in COVID-19. The protocol was immunoSEQ multiplex PCR, while the TCRdb copy is restricted to in-frame clones and leaves out a portion. The sample lists over 85,000 clones, more than 75% seen once, with about 5% in the top ten. The sample was peripheral blood. The receptor set was obtained from a woman of 80 years or more with acute or convalescent COVID-19.

The V gene is TRBV5-6, the J gene TRBJ1-4; 7 nucleotides match TRBD1. The CDR3 runs to 17 residues. Germline-derived CDR1 and CDR2 are SGHDT and YYEEEE. Trimming removed 4 bases from V and 1 base from J; junction bases left unmatched: 10. CDR3 protein: CASSSPTGMGTNEKLFF. The DNA of the CDR3 is TGTGCCAGCAGCAGCCCGACAGGGATGGGAACTAATGAAAAACTGTTTTTT.

This sequence joins TRBV7-2 and TRBJ1-2, with D perhaps TRBD1 (6 bases). V was shortened by 4 bases and J by 7 bases, with 16 bases between the two germline ends. Germline V gene sequence: CDR1 SGHTA, CDR2 FQGNSA. The CDR3 totals 14 residues. The CDR3 is CASSSPDRGFGYTF. DNA of the CDR3: TGTGCCAGCAGCTCACCGGACAGAGGCTTTGGCTACACCTTC.

This clone is a singleton in its sample. The chain links TRBV15 to TRBJ2-2, with TRBD2 matching 9 bases. This CDR3 spans 16 amino acids. V trimming: 2 bases; J trimming: 7 bases; junction bases outside the gene matches: 8. Germline CDR1 is LNHNV and CDR2 is YYDKDF (reference sequence). The chain's CDR3 is CATSRFAGGNSGELFF. CDR3 sequence (DNA): TGTGCCACCAGCAGATTTGCGGGGGGGAATAGCGGGGAGCTGTTTTTT.

This clone has only one observation. The chain links TRBV6-5 to TRBJ2-1, with 13 bases lining up with TRBD2. CDR1 and CDR2 (germline): MNHEY, SVGAGI. This CDR3 spans 16 amino acids. V gave up 4 bases and J gave up 4 bases; unmatched junction bases: 4. The DNA for the CDR3 is TGTGCCAGCAGTTCAGGACTAGCGGGAGTTTACAATGAGCAGTTCTTC. Amino acids: CASSSGLAGVYNEQFF.

This chain joins TRBV19 and TRBJ2-1; 8 bases line up with TRBD2. The CDR3 runs to 14 residues. Germline loops: CDR1 LNHDA, CDR2 SQIVND (reference sequence). J was trimmed by 7 bases and V by 9 bases; bases with no gene match: 11. The CDR3 DNA reads as TGTGCCAGCAGGGTCAAGCGGGGGTTGAATGAGCAGTTCTTC. It encodes CASRVKRGLNEQFF.

In this sample, this clone turned up once. V usage is TRBV6-6 and J usage is TRBJ2-2; TRBD1 might be the D (6 bases). Germline V CDR1 and CDR2: MNHNY, SVGAGI (reference sequence). The V gene lost 8 bases and the J gene lost 4 bases, with 14 bases spanning the gap. This CDR3 region has 14 residues. CDR3 bases: TGTGCCAGCTTTCAGGGGCCGATCACCGGGGAGCTGTTTTTT. Amino acids: CASFQGPITGELFF.

The genes are TRBV9 and TRBJ2-7; 8 positions agree with TRBD2. With V trimmed by 4 bases and J by 4 bases, 4 bases remained unmatched. Per germline, CDR1 SGDLS and CDR2 YYNGEE. The CDR3 is made up of 13 amino acids. CDR3: CASSRGGLYEQYF. The CDR3 coding sequence is TGTGCCAGCAGCCGGGGGGGCCTGTACGAGCAGTACTTC. Using reference TRBV9 and TRBJ2-7 for the parts outside the CDR3, the full variable domain is DSGVTQTPKHLITATGQRVTLRCSPRSGDLSVYWYQQSLDQGLQFLIQYYNGEERAKGNILERFSAQQFPDLHSELNLSSLELGDSALYFCASSRGGLYEQYFGPGTRLTVT.

The gene calls are TRBV5-4 and TRBJ2-7; the D gene is possibly TRBD1 (6 bases). Per germline, CDR1 SGHNT and CDR2 YYREEE (reference sequence). This CDR3 is 13 amino acids long. Trimming took 6 bases from V and 8 from J, leaving 18 bases between them. The CDR3 sequence is CASTPGPQGQQYF. The CDR3 DNA follows: TGTGCCAGCACCCCGGGGCCACAGGGACAGCAGTACTTC.

This sequence joins TRBV4-1 and TRBJ1-6; 7 positions match TRBD1. The V gene end was trimmed by 0 bases and the J gene end by 8 bases; junction bases not matched to a gene: 4. CDR1 and CDR2 (germline): MGHRA, YSYEKL. This CDR3 has 15 residues. CDR3 in amino acids: CASSQEEGADSPLHF. The CDR3 region has the DNA TGCGCCAGCAGCCAAGAGGAGGGGGCCGATTCACCCCTCCACTTT.

This clone was seen a few times. This chain uses TRBV5-6 with TRBJ1-2; D uncertain. Trimming left V 3 bases short and J 7 bases short, with 10 bases between. CDR1 is SGHDT, CDR2 YYEEEE, per germline. This CDR3 has 12 residues. The CDR3: CASSSESGGYTF. CDR3 in DNA: TGTGCCAGCAGCTCCGAAAGCGGTGGCTACACCTTC.

The chain couples TRBV5-6 to TRBJ2-7, with TRBD1 matching over 12 bases. The V gene end was trimmed by 4 bases and the J gene end by 4 bases; junction bases not matched to a gene: 3. Germline CDR1 and CDR2: SGHDT and YYEEEE. The CDR3 is 14 amino acids. The chain's CDR3 is CASSQGQGAYEQYF. In DNA, the CDR3 is TGTGCCAGCAGCCAGGGACAGGGGGCTTACGAGCAGTACTTC.

The V gene is TRBV2, the J gene TRBJ1-6; D possibly corresponds to TRBD1 (6 bases). The ends were cut back, 4 bases at V and 9 bases at J, with 13 bases in the middle. The V gene's germline CDR1 is SNHLY and CDR2 FYNNEI. This CDR3 comprises 14 residues. The CDR3 bases are TGTGCCAGCAGTGTCGGGGGGGCAGGTTCACCCCTCCACTTT. Translation: CASSVGGAGSPLHF.

The V gene is TRBV5-1, the J gene TRBJ2-5, with a possible D match to TRBD1 (6 bases). This CDR3 has 14 residues. Germline CDR1 reads SGHRS; CDR2 reads YFSETQ. Between the trimmed V and J ends, which lost 1 base and 5 bases, there was a span of 12 bases. The CDR3 loop reads CASSLSGDLETQYF. CDR3 DNA sequence: TGCGCCAGCAGCTTGTCAGGGGATCTGGAGACCCAGTACTTC.

The chain has TRBV19 and TRBJ2-7; tentatively, D is TRBD2 (5 bases). Germline loops: CDR1 LNHDA, CDR2 SQIVND (reference sequence). The CDR3 length is 13 residues. V was pared by 6 bases and J by 6 bases, with 15 bases between. CDR3 sequence: CASSPHAGVEQYF. The CDR3 DNA reads TGTGCCAGTAGCCCACATGCGGGCGTCGAGCAGTACTTC.

This clone is a singleton in its sample. This chain connects TRBV6-6 to TRBJ1-2, with 9 nucleotides matching TRBD1. Trimming took 5 bases from V and 7 from J; bases not matched to a gene: 11. The CDR3 length is 15 residues. CDR1 is MNHNY, CDR2 SVGAGI, per germline (reference sequence). CDR3 region: CASSDGTGQLSGYTF. The DNA of the CDR3 is TGTGCCAGCAGTGACGGGACAGGGCAGCTCAGTGGCTACACCTTC.

The chain uses TRBV5-4 and TRBJ2-5; 11 bases match TRBD2. Germline assignment: CDR1 SGHNT and CDR2 YYREEE (reference sequence). V was clipped by 5 bases and J by 4 bases; unmatched bases: 7. The CDR3 runs to 15 residues. CDR3 in amino acids: CASSLLAGESETQYF. CDR3 nucleotides: TGTGCCAGCAGTCTACTAGCGGGGGAGTCAGAGACCCAGTACTTC.

The rearrangement links TRBV6-4 to TRBJ2-3; 9 bases agree with TRBD2. With 7 bases clipped from V and 4 bases from J, the junction kept 12 bases outside the gene matches. CDR1 and CDR2 (germline): MRHNA, SNTAGT. There are 16 residues in the CDR3. In DNA form, the CDR3 reads TGTGCCAGCACCACCCGGGCGGGAGGGCTGGCAGATACGCAGTATTTT. Amino acid sequence: CASTTRAGGLADTQYF.

The gene calls are TRBV5-1 and TRBJ1-2; 11 nucleotides line up with TRBD1. Trimming took 7 bases from V and 6 from J; bases not matched to a gene: 11. The CDR3 extends over 15 amino acids. CDR1 and CDR2 (germline): SGHRS, YFSETQ. CDR3 nucleotide sequence: TGCGCCAGCGCCGGGACAGGGGGACTGGGGGATGGCTACACCTTC. Translated: CASAGTGGLGDGYTF.

The chain employs TRBV7-3 and TRBJ1-1; TRBD1 agrees at 7 bases. The CDR3 loop spans 15 amino acids. V lost 1 base to trimming and J lost 1 base; unmatched junction nucleotides: 3. Germline V gene lookup returns CDR1 SGHTA and CDR2 FQGTGA. The CDR3 region has the DNA TGTGCCAGCAGCTTAATGGCAGGGGGGAACACTGAAGCTTTCTTT. Translating it yields CASSLMAGGNTEAFF. The whole variable domain, filled in from reference TRBV7-3 and TRBJ1-1, reads GAGVSQTPSNKVTEKGKYVELRCDPISGHTALYWYRQSLGQGPEFLIYFQGTGAADDSGLPNDRFFAVRPEGSVSTLKIQRTERGDSAVYLCASSLMAGGNTEAFFGQGTRLTVV.

The genes are TRBV7-8 and TRBJ2-3, with a tentative D call TRBD2 (5 bases). This CDR3 is built from 16 residues. From germline, CDR1 is SGHVS and CDR2 FQNEAQ. V lost 6 bases and J lost 4, with 20 bases in between. CDR3 region: CASRLDRGFAADTQYF. CDR3 DNA sequence: TGTGCCAGCAGGCTAGACCGGGGTTTCGCCGCAGATACGCAGTATTTT.

The chain carries TRBV6-2 or TRBV6-3 and TRBJ1-2; D is uncertain. Germline CDR1 is MNHEY and CDR2 is SVGEGT. The V and J ends lost 6 bases and 4 bases respectively, with 18 bases between them. CDR3 length: 15 residues. The CDR3 DNA is TGTGCCAGCAGCAGCCTCGACTCTCCGACCTATGGCTACACCTTC. Translated: CASSSLDSPTYGYTF.

In its sample, this clone was seen once. This sequence joins TRBV30 and TRBJ1-1, with D hard to call. Trimming took off 3 bases at V and 1 base at J, with 9 bases between the two ends. CDR3 size: 13 residues. The V gene's germline CDR1 is GTSNPN and CDR2 SVGIG (reference sequence). CDR3 DNA sequence: TGTGCCTGGAGCTTGGGGAGGAACACTGAAGCTTTCTTT. It translates to CAWSLGRNTEAFF.

V gene TRBV3-1 (or the pseudogene TRBV3-2) combines with J gene TRBJ2-2, with 7 bases matching TRBD2. Per germline, CDR1 LGHDT and CDR2 YNNKEL (reference sequence). CDR3 size: 15 residues. V dropped 1 base and J dropped 5; count of bases not matched to a gene: 4. The DNA for the CDR3 is TGTGCCAGCAGCCAAGTTCTTAGCGGGACCGGGGAGCTGTTTTTT. The encoded protein is CASSQVLSGTGELFF.

This chain links TRBV2 with TRBJ1-5, with a possible D match to TRBD1 (5 bases). V was shortened by 6 bases and J by 4 bases, with 16 bases between the two germline ends. CDR1 is SNHLY, CDR2 FYNNEI, per germline. This CDR3 spans 15 amino acids. DNA of the CDR3: TGTGCCAGCAGCGCTTACCAGGGAGGTAATCAGCCCCAGCATTTT. It is translated as CASSAYQGGNQPQHF.

V gene TRBV19 combines with J gene TRBJ2-7; a possible D gene is TRBD1 (7 bases). There are 14 residues in the CDR3. Deletions cut 6 bases from V and 5 bases from J, with 17 bases between. In germline, CDR1 is LNHDA, CDR2 SQIVND (reference sequence). The CDR3 nucleotides read TGTGCCAGTAGGGAGACAGGGAGGTTCCACGAGCAGTACTTC. This codes for CASRETGRFHEQYF. The complete variable domain, with remaining parts taken from reference TRBV19 and TRBJ2-7, reads DGGITQSPKYLFRKEGQNVTLSCEQNLNHDAMYWYRQDPGQGLRLIYYSQIVNDFQKGDIAEGYSVSREKKESFPLTVTSAQKNPTAFYLCASRETGRFHEQYFGPGTRLTVT.

In DNA form, the CDR3 reads TGTGCCAGCAGCTTAGCGGGGGGACGGAGCTATGGCTACACCTTC. Amino acids: CASSLAGGRSYGYTF. The V and J genes are TRBV7-8 and TRBJ1-2, with D possibly matching TRBD1 (5 bases). This CDR3 is 15 amino acids long. Germline CDR1 and CDR2: SGHVS and FQNEAQ. V was clipped by 0 bases and J by 4 bases, with 12 bases between them.

The chain joins TRBV15 to TRBJ2-7, with a possible D match to TRBD2 (6 bases). This CDR3 comprises 15 residues. V shed 3 bases and J shed 1 base, with 13 bases lying between them. Germline V gene lookup returns CDR1 LNHNV and CDR2 YYDKDF (reference sequence). The CDR3 sequence is CATSSIAASSYEQYF. The CDR3 nucleotides read TGTGCCACCAGCAGTATAGCGGCGTCGTCCTACGAGCAGTACTTC.

In DNA, the CDR3 is TGTGCCAGCAGTGGGACAGGCGTCGGCAATCAGCCCCAGCATTTT. Protein sequence: CASSGTGVGNQPQHF. The gene calls are TRBV2 and TRBJ1-5; 7 bases align to TRBD1. Germline V gene lookup returns CDR1 SNHLY and CDR2 FYNNEI. V dropped 4 bases and J dropped 2; count of bases not matched to a gene: 5. CDR3 length: 15 amino acids.

The chain is built from TRBV15 and TRBJ1-1; perhaps TRBD1 as D (5 bases). CDR1 is LNHNV and CDR2 is YYDKDF in the germline V gene (reference sequence). V lost 3 bases, J lost 5 bases, and 16 bases lay in between. There are 15 residues in the CDR3. CDR3: CATSRVDKGVTEAFF. In DNA, the CDR3 is TGTGCCACCAGCAGGGTGGACAAGGGCGTAACTGAAGCTTTCTTT.

The chain is built from TRBV4-1 and TRBJ1-3, with 8 bases lining up with TRBD1. The J segment lost 0 bases and the V segment lost 1 base, leaving 5 bases of the junction unmatched. Germline CDR1 MGHRA, CDR2 YSYEKL. The CDR3 sequence is 17 residues long. This CDR3 reads CASSQGQGTYSGNTIYF. Here the CDR3 DNA reads TGCGCCAGCAGCCAAGGACAGGGGACCTACTCTGGAAACACCATATATTTT.

The V and J genes are TRBV9 and TRBJ1-5; 7 bases fit TRBD1. CDR1 is SGDLS, CDR2 YYNGEE, per germline. The CDR3 totals 13 residues. V was clipped by 2 bases and J by 4 bases; unmatched bases: 0. The CDR3 here is CASSVGQNQPQHF. DNA for the CDR3: TGTGCCAGCAGCGTGGGACAGAATCAGCCCCAGCATTTT.